The entry that follows covers one TCR beta chain sequence. Trimming removed 10 bases from V and 3 bases from J; junction bases left unmatched: 12. Germline V gene lookup returns CDR1 WNHNN and CDR2 SYGVQD (reference sequence). The CDR3 length is 15 residues. Authors' data handling: For nucleated cells, counts were estimated from reference gene primer amplification. Data came from immunoSEQ multiplex PCR; TCRdb stores just in-frame clones and leaves some out. The DNA was the basis for D and trimming; V, J and clone size are from that table. The sample consists of 160,000 or so clones, about 87% of them appearing once. These data come from a study of blood T cell repertoires in COVID-19. Turning to the study itself: COVID-19 samples, acute and convalescent, were from the United States, Italy and Spain.

This sequence originates from an older woman who had recovered from COVID-19. The chain links TRBV10-1 to TRBJ1-5; 7 bases match TRBD1. The sequencing input was peripheral blood. DNA for the CDR3: TGCGCCATGAGGTCCCCGACAGGGAACAATCAGCCCCAGCATTTT. Translated: CAMRSPTGNNQPQHF.